This T cell receptor (beta chain) was retrieved from a study of shared clonotypes between healthy human individuals. Produced via immunoSEQ multiplex PCR; TCRdb's table is partial and in-frame only. The profile shows about 2.4 million clones, under 95% of them singletons. Germline CDR1 SGDLS, CDR2 YYNGEE. The ends lost 3 bases at V and 0 bases at J; junction bases unmatched: 6. This CDR3 has 15 amino acids. Donors comprised healthy HIV-negative adults lacking recent acute infections or vaccinations. The sequencing sample was made of naive CD4+ T cells from PBMCs. Described subset: CD45RA+ positively selected. The origin of this receptor is a young man in good health. Some clones in this sample may be carry-over from other donors' samples. J is TRBJ2-7 and V is TRBV9; 7 bases agree with TRBD1. CDR3 in DNA: TGTGCCAGCAGCGGGGGACAGCTACACTCCTACGAGCAGTACTTC. Protein: CASSGGQLHSYEQYF.